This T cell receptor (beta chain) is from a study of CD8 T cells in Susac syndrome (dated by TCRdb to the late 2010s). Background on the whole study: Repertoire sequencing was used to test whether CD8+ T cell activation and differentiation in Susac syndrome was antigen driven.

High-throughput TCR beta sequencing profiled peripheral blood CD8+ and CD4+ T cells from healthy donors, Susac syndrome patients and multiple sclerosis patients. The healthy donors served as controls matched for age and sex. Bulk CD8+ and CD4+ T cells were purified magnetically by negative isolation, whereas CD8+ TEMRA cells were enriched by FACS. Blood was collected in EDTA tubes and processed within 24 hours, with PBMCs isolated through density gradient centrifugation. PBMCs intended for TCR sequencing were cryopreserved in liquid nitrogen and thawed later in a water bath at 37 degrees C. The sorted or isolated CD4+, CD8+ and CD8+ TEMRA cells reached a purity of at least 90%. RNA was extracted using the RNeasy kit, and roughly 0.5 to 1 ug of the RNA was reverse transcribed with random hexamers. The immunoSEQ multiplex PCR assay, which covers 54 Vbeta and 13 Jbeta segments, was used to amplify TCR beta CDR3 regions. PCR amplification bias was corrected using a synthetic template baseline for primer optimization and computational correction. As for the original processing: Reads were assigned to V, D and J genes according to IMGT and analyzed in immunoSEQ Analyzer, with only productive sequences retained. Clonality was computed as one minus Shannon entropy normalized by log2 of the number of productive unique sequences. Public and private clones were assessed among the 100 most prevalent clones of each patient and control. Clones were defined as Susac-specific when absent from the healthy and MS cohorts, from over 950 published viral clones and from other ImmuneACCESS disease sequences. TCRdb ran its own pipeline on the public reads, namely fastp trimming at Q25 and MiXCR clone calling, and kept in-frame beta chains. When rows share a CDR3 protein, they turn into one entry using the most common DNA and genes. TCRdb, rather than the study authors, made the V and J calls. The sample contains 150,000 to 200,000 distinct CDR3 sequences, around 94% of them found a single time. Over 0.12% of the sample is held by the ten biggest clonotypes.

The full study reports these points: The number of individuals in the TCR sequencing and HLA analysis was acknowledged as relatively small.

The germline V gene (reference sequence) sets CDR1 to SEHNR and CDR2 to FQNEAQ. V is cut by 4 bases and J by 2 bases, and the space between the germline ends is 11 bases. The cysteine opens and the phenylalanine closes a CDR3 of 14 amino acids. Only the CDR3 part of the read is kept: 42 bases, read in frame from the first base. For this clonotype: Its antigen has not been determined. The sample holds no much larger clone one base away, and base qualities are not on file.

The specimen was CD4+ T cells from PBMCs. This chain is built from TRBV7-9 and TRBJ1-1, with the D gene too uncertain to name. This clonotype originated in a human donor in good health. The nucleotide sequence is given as TGTGCCAGCAGCTCCGAAACCACAAACACTGAAGCTTTCTTT. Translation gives CASSSETTNTEAFF.